This entry concerns a single T cell receptor beta chain. Its antigen is unknown. The record has no base qualities; no much larger clone is one base away. In total, about 650 healthy bone marrow donors made up the cohort. All cohort members were sampled while nominally healthy, although unrecorded immune exposures were likely present. The donor tested CMV seropositive, placing the donor among the 290 or so seropositive members of the cohort. Each donor provided a peripheral blood sample, and peripheral blood mononuclear cells were used for TCR beta sequencing. Genomic DNA extraction from the blood cell samples was performed with the Qiagen DNeasy Blood Extraction Kit. These data come from a study of cytomegalovirus exposure and HLA in healthy donors (dated by TCRdb to 2016 to 2017). Background on the whole study: An earlier analysis of 550 to 700 of the donors reported 276 Gb of sequence data and more than 90 million unique TCR beta sequences from 150 million to 200 million T cells. Alongside the repertoire data, information on donor age, sex, ethnicity and CMV serostatus was compiled. An earlier analysis of 450 to 750 of the donors used high-throughput TCR beta sequencing to judge whether each TCR beta V gene segment behaved as functional or pseudogenic. Using immunosequencing, the study profiled T cell repertoires from some 670 subjects and related those repertoires to cytomegalovirus serostatus. Of the roughly 400 genotyped donors, over 70% fell in the genetic ancestry cluster associated with self-reported Caucasian donors. An early release covering 550 to 700 HLA-typed donors comprised 250 to 350 gigabases of sequencing data and 85 million to 100 million unique TCR sequences. The study combined high-throughput TCR immunosequencing, statistical association of individual TCRs with disease status, and machine learning to predict cytomegalovirus infection status. The number of donors typed differed by locus, with 629-630 for A, B, C, DRB1 and DQB1, roughly 520 for DQA1, 606 for DPA1, and some 450 for DPB1. Because of strong linkage in the cohort, roughly 5 DR-DQ haplotypes were treated as single units for association and clustering. A later analysis re-analyzed previously published TCR beta repertoires from about 600 donors and added high-resolution HLA genotyping to study TCR occurrence patterns. On average, 235,054 unique TCR beta nucleotide sequences were sequenced per donor among a few hundred genotyped donors of the cohort, with roughly 18% of those sequences being non-productive. Both class I and class II loci were covered by HLA typing, at four-digit resolution. A separate validation cohort of over 95 different subjects was used in addition to the approximately 700-subject first cohort. Every repertoire in the discovery cohort had been generated on one and the same sequencing platform. The aim of the study was to test whether cataloging public T cell receptors could identify signatures of past pathogen exposure. A later genetic analysis took genome-wide SNP genotypes for 398 of the 666 donors and used that subset as a discovery cohort. In the later analysis, no new phenotypic data were used to find candidate immune exposures; instead, reliance was placed on TCR beta sequences and their occurrence across donors. Here is what the overall study found, with its caveats: A later genetic analysis associated a missense DCLRE1C variant with V-gene and J-gene trimming of TCR beta chains, and an independent cohort replicated the association. In a later analysis, 15,000 to 20,000 TCR beta sequences were associated with specific HLA alleles at a false discovery rate of 0.05. In an earlier analysis of some 500 of the donors, most TCR beta V segments appeared in productive rearrangements about 90% or about 30% of the time, broadly matching IMGT annotations. While some public TCRs were present in many individuals, most TCR sequences turned up only very rarely across donors. A total of 164 TCR beta chains were listed by the study as associated with cytomegalovirus. The classifier was reported to diagnose cytomegalovirus status with high specificity and sensitivity in both the original and validation cohorts. In a later analysis, several top co-occurrence clusters were reported to appear linked to parvovirus B19, influenza, CMV and Epstein-Barr virus. For the cohort, immune exposure information was limited to CMV serostatus. Because counts were too low, fewer than 20 rarely observed V segments, including chromosome 9 orphons, were excluded from the earlier analysis of 587 of the donors. Compared with equally common non-associated chains, HLA-associated TCR beta chains in a later analysis were more clonally expanded and had lower generation probabilities. In a later genetic analysis, fewer N-insertions in productive TCRs were reported among donors in an Asian-associated ancestry cluster than the roughly 700-donor mean. Because HLA typing was unavailable for some donors at each locus, only the typed subset was used in association tests. Roughly uniform sequencing depth across donors was assumed in presence/absence analyses, although this assumption may not hold. According to a later analysis, TCR association rates differed among HLA loci, with DRB1 alleles showing the most associated TCRs and HLA-C alleles showing the fewest. According to the authors, the approach could potentially be generalized to other disease states and immunological phenotypes. A further reported finding was that TCR beta sequences accurately predicted the HLA-A and HLA-B alleles for most subjects in the first cohort. Strong co-occurrence of HLA alleles, especially DR and DQ, made assigning TCR associations to individual alleles difficult. In vitro tests confirmed that a few of the cytomegalovirus-associated TCR beta chains recognize cytomegalovirus antigens. The 87-base-pair reads could not distinguish some IMGT-functional V segments, including TRBV6-2 and TRBV6-3, so those segments were excluded. Linkage disequilibrium might explain the correlated functional status among segregating V segments, but an unknown experimental factor could not be ruled out. A group of highly shared sequence variants was considered likely to be a technical artifact of the sequencing pipeline. According to a later analysis, most CMV-associated TCR beta chains appeared to be HLA-restricted, and the HLA associations seemed to be driven largely by CMV exposure. This cohort had only TCR beta chains sequenced, and the lack of alpha or paired-chain data limited which features could be detected.

Including the terminal cysteine and phenylalanine, the CDR3 comprises 13 residues. Only the CDR3 DNA is retained, 39 bases long and in frame from the first base. V loses 3 bases of germline sequence and J loses 1 base, and the interval between the two ends is 7 bases. CDR1 and CDR2, looked up from the germline V gene, are SGHTA and FQGNSA. The method behind the library was the immunoSEQ multiplex PCR assay. For the multiplex PCR, a mixture combining 60 forward primers for TCR Vbeta segments and 13 reverse primers for TCR Jbeta segments was used. The CDR3 region of rearranged TCR beta genes was amplified from genomic DNA by a multiplex PCR assay. The Illumina HiSeq System was used to sequence the amplified TCR beta libraries as 87-base-pair reads. The authors' analysis ran thus. A later analysis counted tens of millions of unique TCR beta chains across the 600 to 850 repertoires, and around 9.9 million of these chains were shared by at least two donors. Raw reads were error-corrected and collapsed into unique sequences with a nearest-neighbor algorithm that merged closely related sequences to remove PCR and sequencing errors. CDR3 sequences were aligned to IMGT reference sequences to assign V, D and J gene segments. For a sequence to be retained, a match of at least six nucleotides was required to both a V gene segment and a J gene segment. Rearrangements were called productive when the CDR3 lacked stop codons and stayed in frame with V and J; all others were non-productive. Following IMGT convention, CDR3 was defined as the stretch from the second conserved V-encoded cysteine to the conserved J-encoded phenylalanine. The earlier analysis of 587 of the donors excluded sequences that lacked an unambiguous match to a single V gene segment. In an earlier analysis of approximately 590 of the donors, a V segment was called functional when productive rearrangements were above 56.7%, and segregating when the standard deviation between donors exceeded 5%. A statistical classification framework was built to diagnose cytomegalovirus status from the catalog of TCR beta chain sequences. In a later analysis, V and J genes were assigned by comparing TCR nucleotide sequences against IMGT/GENE-DB human TR gene sequences. Using the TCRdist pipeline, a later analysis assigned CDR3 sequences along with most-parsimonious VDJ recombination scenarios. In a later analysis, every TCR beta chain was defined by the combination of its CDR3 amino acid sequence and its V-gene family, and reads without a unique V-gene family were dropped. To address suspected cross-contamination and a sequencing artifact, a later analysis removed roughly 580 highly shared, low-generation-probability nucleotide sequences. In a later analysis, a clonal expansion index for each public chain was calculated from normalized within-repertoire ranks of inferred template counts. In a later analysis, generation probabilities were computed with a VDJ recombination model fitted to out-of-frame rearrangements, and the resulting probabilities were checked against IGoR. In a later analysis, TCR-TCR, TCR-HLA and TCR-CMV co-occurrence was scored with hypergeometric tests, and a repertoire-size bias correction was applied to TCR pairs. A later analysis estimated false discovery rates by permuting HLA or CMV assignments 20 times. In a later analysis, co-occurring TCRs were grouped with DBSCAN, and TCRdist sequence similarity was added when clustering was performed within HLA-allele-positive subsets. For co-occurrence clustering, repertoires with fewer than 30,000 or more than 120,000 public chains were excluded, along with 4 to 6 repertoires with anomalous nucleotide sharing. This immuneACCESS table, as held by TCRdb, lists in-frame sequences with V and J called but not all clones. Of the missing ones, under half trace to an unresolved V gene in checked studies; the others have no known cause. From that table come the V and J calls and clone size; the DNA was used to work out D and trimming. The sample has around 120,000 clones on record, approximately 70% of them singletons. The ten largest clones capture approximately 11% of the sample.

The sequencing input was PBMCs. The sequence joins TRBV7-2 to TRBJ2-7; 6 matching bases give a weak D call of TRBD2. This clonotype originated in a man aged 35 to 55 in good health and CMV-seropositive. CDR3 loop: CASSFGGSYEQYF. The nucleotide sequence is TGTGCCAGCAGCTTCGGGGGTTCCTACGAGCAGTACTTC.